A selection of T cell receptor beta chains follows, all from one sample in a study of T cell responses to AZD1222 COVID-19 vaccine. Assay: immunoSEQ multiplex PCR; the TCRdb copy retains only in-frame clones and omits some. The table records about 120,000 clones, roughly 90% of them present only once. Here the sequenced sample was peripheral blood, taken 28 days after the second AZD1222 dose. The receptors were gathered from an adult who received the AZD1222 COVID-19 vaccine. Each CDR3 is given with its conserved first and last residue. Each record gives: D gene, V gene, J gene, clone size, CDR3 DNA, CDR3 protein. D genes are given only for firm matches. The size of a clone is reported for some rows only, either as once, few or many, or as a class for expanded clones.

d_gene: NA; v_gene: TRBV27; j_gene: TRBJ1-1; abundance: NA; CDR3nt: TGTGCCAGCAGAACGGGGTACACTGAAGCTTTCTTT; CDR3aa: CASRTGYTEAFF
d_gene: NA; v_gene: TRBV29-1; j_gene: TRBJ1-1; abundance: NA; CDR3nt: TGCAGCAACACAGGGAAGGGGAACACTGAAGCTTTCTTT; CDR3aa: CSNTGKGNTEAFF
d_gene: NA; v_gene: TRBV30; j_gene: TRBJ1-2; abundance: few; CDR3nt: TGTGCCTGGAGCCCCCTCACACTTAACTATGGCTACACCTTC; CDR3aa: CAWSPLTLNYGYTF
d_gene: NA; v_gene: TRBV12-5; j_gene: TRBJ1-1; abundance: NA; CDR3nt: TGTGCTAGTGGTTTGGACAGGAACGATGAAGCTTTCTTT; CDR3aa: CASGLDRNDEAFF
d_gene: NA; v_gene: TRBV11-3; j_gene: TRBJ2-3; abundance: NA; CDR3nt: TGTGCCAGCAGCCCATCAGGGTTGATGACAGATACGCAGTATTTT; CDR3aa: CASSPSGLMTDTQYF
d_gene: NA; v_gene: TRBV25-1; j_gene: TRBJ2-2; abundance: NA; CDR3nt: TGTGCCAGCCACCCGTGGAACACCGGGGAGCTGTTTTTT; CDR3aa: CASHPWNTGELFF
d_gene: NA; v_gene: TRBV28; j_gene: TRBJ1-6; abundance: NA; CDR3nt: TGTGCCAGCAGTTTATGGAATGTTACACCCCTCCACTTT; CDR3aa: CASSLWNVTPLHF
d_gene: NA; v_gene: TRBV7-2; j_gene: TRBJ2-3; abundance: NA; CDR3nt: TGTGCCAGCAGCTTAGGGATCGGTGCAGATACGCAGTATTTT; CDR3aa: CASSLGIGADTQYF
d_gene: TRBD1; v_gene: TRBV5-1; j_gene: TRBJ1-4; abundance: NA; CDR3nt: TGCGCCAGCAGCTCTATTGACAGGGCTCCCGAAAAACTGTTTTTT; CDR3aa: CASSSIDRAPEKLFF
d_gene: TRBD1; v_gene: TRBV5-4; j_gene: TRBJ2-1; abundance: NA; CDR3nt: TGTGCCAGCAGCTTAGACAGGGGGTACTACAATGAGCAGTTCTTC; CDR3aa: CASSLDRGYYNEQFF
d_gene: NA; v_gene: TRBV5-1; j_gene: TRBJ2-5; abundance: NA; CDR3nt: TGCGCCAGCAGCTTGGCCTGGGGGGAAGAGACCCAGTACTTC; CDR3aa: CASSLAWGEETQYF
d_gene: NA; v_gene: TRBV5-5; j_gene: TRBJ1-1; abundance: NA; CDR3nt: TGTGCCAGCAGCTTGGCCGGGATGGGGAACACTGAAGCTTTCTTT; CDR3aa: CASSLAGMGNTEAFF
d_gene: NA; v_gene: TRBV6-2/TRBV6-3; j_gene: TRBJ1-2; abundance: NA; CDR3nt: TGTGCCAGCAGGTACAGGGATGGCTACACCTTC; CDR3aa: CASRYRDGYTF
d_gene: NA; v_gene: TRBV6-1; j_gene: TRBJ2-2; abundance: NA; CDR3nt: TGTGCCAGCAGTGAAGTGTCCTACAATACCGGGGAGCTGTTTTTT; CDR3aa: CASSEVSYNTGELFF
d_gene: TRBD1; v_gene: TRBV29-1; j_gene: TRBJ2-7; abundance: NA; CDR3nt: TGCAGCGTTACCTTGGACAGGGGGTTAAGCGAGCAGTACTTC; CDR3aa: CSVTLDRGLSEQYF
d_gene: NA; v_gene: TRBV18; j_gene: TRBJ2-7; abundance: NA; CDR3nt: TGTGCCAGCTCACCCGTCGGGGGCGCGGGGGCCCTAAGGCAGTACTTC; CDR3aa: CASSPVGGAGALRQYF
d_gene: TRBD1; v_gene: TRBV7-2; j_gene: TRBJ2-2; abundance: NA; CDR3nt: TGTGCCAGCAGCTTACTAGGACAGGACACCGGGGAGCTGTTTTTT; CDR3aa: CASSLLGQDTGELFF
d_gene: NA; v_gene: TRBV11-3; j_gene: TRBJ2-5; abundance: NA; CDR3nt: TGTGCCAGCAGCTTGGAGGGCGGGGAGACCCAGTACTTC; CDR3aa: CASSLEGGETQYF
d_gene: NA; v_gene: TRBV30; j_gene: TRBJ1-1; abundance: NA; CDR3nt: TGTGCCTGGAAGAAAGGGGGGATGAACACTGAAGCTTTCTTT; CDR3aa: CAWKKGGMNTEAFF
d_gene: TRBD1; v_gene: TRBV3-1/TRBV3-2; j_gene: TRBJ2-1; abundance: NA; CDR3nt: TGTGCCAGCAGCCAAGCCGCGACAGGGGCATTTGAGCAGTTCTTC; CDR3aa: CASSQAATGAFEQFF
d_gene: NA; v_gene: TRBV12-3/TRBV12-4; j_gene: TRBJ2-5; abundance: NA; CDR3nt: TGTGCCAGCAGCCCCCGGACAGAAGAGACCCAGTACTTC; CDR3aa: CASSPRTEETQYF
d_gene: TRBD1; v_gene: TRBV4-2; j_gene: TRBJ1-3; abundance: NA; CDR3nt: TGTGCCAGCAGACAGGGAGGGGGCCCTGAGTCTGGAAACACCATATATTTT; CDR3aa: CASRQGGGPESGNTIYF
d_gene: TRBD1; v_gene: TRBV5-4; j_gene: TRBJ2-7; abundance: NA; CDR3nt: TGTGCCAGCGGAACTAGGACAGGGACCTACGAGCAGTACTTC; CDR3aa: CASGTRTGTYEQYF
d_gene: NA; v_gene: TRBV11-1; j_gene: TRBJ2-5; abundance: NA; CDR3nt: TGTGCCAGCAGCATAGGGCAGGGGAAGAGGGAGACCCAGTACTTC; CDR3aa: CASSIGQGKRETQYF
d_gene: NA; v_gene: TRBV3-1/TRBV3-2; j_gene: TRBJ2-1; abundance: NA; CDR3nt: TGTGCCAGCAGCCTACACGGGGGGCTCAATGAGCAGTTCTTC; CDR3aa: CASSLHGGLNEQFF
d_gene: TRBD1; v_gene: TRBV6-5; j_gene: TRBJ2-7; abundance: NA; CDR3nt: TGTGCCAGCAGTACTCGACAGGGATCAAACGAGCAGTACTTC; CDR3aa: CASSTRQGSNEQYF
d_gene: NA; v_gene: TRBV5-6; j_gene: TRBJ2-2; abundance: NA; CDR3nt: TGTGCCAGCAGCTTAAATGGTCGGGGGCCCACCGGGGAGCTGTTTTTT; CDR3aa: CASSLNGRGPTGELFF
d_gene: NA; v_gene: TRBV2; j_gene: TRBJ1-1; abundance: NA; CDR3nt: TGTGCCAGCAGCCCCGGGGGGGCGGCTGAAGCTTTCTTT; CDR3aa: CASSPGGAAEAFF
d_gene: TRBD1; v_gene: TRBV18; j_gene: TRBJ1-1; abundance: NA; CDR3nt: TGTGCCAGCTCACTCTACGACAGGGACACTGAAGCTTTCTTT; CDR3aa: CASSLYDRDTEAFF
d_gene: TRBD1; v_gene: TRBV25-1; j_gene: TRBJ1-4; abundance: NA; CDR3nt: TGTGCCAGCAGTGAGGACAGGTTTTATGAAAAACTGTTTTTT; CDR3aa: CASSEDRFYEKLFF
d_gene: TRBD2; v_gene: TRBV4-3; j_gene: TRBJ2-1; abundance: NA; CDR3nt: TGCGCCAGCAGCCAAGAAGCCCTAAGCGGGGGGCGCTCCTACAATGAGCAGTTCTTC; CDR3aa: CASSQEALSGGRSYNEQFF
d_gene: NA; v_gene: TRBV11-1; j_gene: TRBJ1-2; abundance: NA; CDR3nt: TGTGCCAGCAGCTTAGGTCTACGCTATGGCTACACCTTC; CDR3aa: CASSLGLRYGYTF
d_gene: NA; v_gene: TRBV19; j_gene: TRBJ1-1; abundance: NA; CDR3nt: TGTGCCAGTAGTATCGCCAGGGTGAACACTGAAGCTTTCTTT; CDR3aa: CASSIARVNTEAFF
d_gene: NA; v_gene: TRBV27; j_gene: TRBJ2-3; abundance: NA; CDR3nt: TGTGCCAGCAGTCGAGGGGCTGGCAACACAGATACGCAGTATTTT; CDR3aa: CASSRGAGNTDTQYF
d_gene: NA; v_gene: TRBV5-4; j_gene: TRBJ2-2; abundance: few; CDR3nt: TGTGCCAGCAGCGAGGGGACATACGTCGGGGAGCTGTTTTTT; CDR3aa: CASSEGTYVGELFF
d_gene: TRBD2; v_gene: TRBV5-1; j_gene: TRBJ2-5; abundance: NA; CDR3nt: TGCGCCAGCAGCTTGCTGGGGGAGGGAGAGACCCAGTACTTC; CDR3aa: CASSLLGEGETQYF
d_gene: NA; v_gene: TRBV6-5; j_gene: TRBJ1-1; abundance: once; CDR3nt: TGTGCCAGCAGTTACGCCGACGGGCATGGGACTGAAGCTTTCTTT; CDR3aa: CASSYADGHGTEAFF
d_gene: TRBD1; v_gene: TRBV4-2; j_gene: TRBJ2-7; abundance: NA; CDR3nt: TGTGCCAGCAGCCAAGACGGGACAGCGATAACCTACGAGCAGTACTTC; CDR3aa: CASSQDGTAITYEQYF
d_gene: NA; v_gene: TRBV11-2; j_gene: TRBJ2-3; abundance: NA; CDR3nt: TGTGCCAGCAGCCCCGGGGTTAGCACAGATACGCAGTATTTT; CDR3aa: CASSPGVSTDTQYF
d_gene: NA; v_gene: TRBV3-1/TRBV3-2; j_gene: TRBJ2-3; abundance: once; CDR3nt: TGTGCCAGCAGCTACGAAGGGACGCAGTATTTT; CDR3aa: CASSYEGTQYF
d_gene: NA; v_gene: TRBV5-6; j_gene: TRBJ2-1; abundance: NA; CDR3nt: TGTGCCAGCACCTCTTTCTCTGTGGGGGAGCAGTTCTTC; CDR3aa: CASTSFSVGEQFF
d_gene: NA; v_gene: TRBV4-1; j_gene: TRBJ1-2; abundance: NA; CDR3nt: TGCGCCAGCAGCCAAGGACGGTCCCCTAACTATGGCTACACCTTC; CDR3aa: CASSQGRSPNYGYTF
d_gene: NA; v_gene: TRBV6-2/TRBV6-3; j_gene: TRBJ1-1; abundance: NA; CDR3nt: TGTGCCAGCAGTTACTTGAGAGGGGGTACTGAAGCTTTCTTT; CDR3aa: CASSYLRGGTEAFF
d_gene: TRBD1; v_gene: TRBV5-6; j_gene: TRBJ1-5; abundance: NA; CDR3nt: TGTGCCAGCAGCACCAGGGGGCGAGGCAATCAGCCCCAGCATTTT; CDR3aa: CASSTRGRGNQPQHF
d_gene: TRBD1; v_gene: TRBV5-1; j_gene: TRBJ2-7; abundance: NA; CDR3nt: TGCGCCAGCAGCTTGGAAACAGGGGGTCAATACGAGCAGTACTTC; CDR3aa: CASSLETGGQYEQYF
d_gene: NA; v_gene: TRBV7-3; j_gene: TRBJ1-4; abundance: NA; CDR3nt: TGTGCCAGCAGCTTATTCACAAATGAAAAACTGTTTTTT; CDR3aa: CASSLFTNEKLFF
d_gene: TRBD1; v_gene: TRBV5-1; j_gene: TRBJ2-1; abundance: NA; CDR3nt: TGCGCCAGCAGCTTGGGGACAGGATCCTTTCTAAATGAGCAGTTCTTC; CDR3aa: CASSLGTGSFLNEQFF
d_gene: NA; v_gene: TRBV29-1; j_gene: TRBJ1-2; abundance: few; CDR3nt: TGCAGCGTTCCTTCACGGGTTGGCTATGGCTACACCTTC; CDR3aa: CSVPSRVGYGYTF
d_gene: NA; v_gene: TRBV11-2; j_gene: TRBJ1-6; abundance: NA; CDR3nt: TGTGCCAGCAGTCCCCTCAGGGGTGGTAATTCACCCCTCCACTTT; CDR3aa: CASSPLRGGNSPLHF
d_gene: NA; v_gene: TRBV11-3; j_gene: TRBJ2-2; abundance: NA; CDR3nt: TGTGCCAGCAGCCAAAACACCGGGGAGCTGTTTTTT; CDR3aa: CASSQNTGELFF
d_gene: NA; v_gene: TRBV4-1; j_gene: TRBJ1-2; abundance: NA; CDR3nt: TGCGCCAGCGGATTCTTCCGGGGGGGGACCTATGGCTACACCTTC; CDR3aa: CASGFFRGGTYGYTF
d_gene: TRBD2; v_gene: TRBV25-1; j_gene: TRBJ2-5; abundance: NA; CDR3nt: TGTGCCAGCAGCCCGGGGGGGACGGAAAAGACCCAGTACTTC; CDR3aa: CASSPGGTEKTQYF
d_gene: TRBD1; v_gene: TRBV5-5; j_gene: TRBJ2-6; abundance: NA; CDR3nt: TGTGCCAGCAGCTTGGCCCCAGACAGGGGCTCTGGGGCCAACGTCCTGACTTTC; CDR3aa: CASSLAPDRGSGANVLTF
d_gene: TRBD1; v_gene: TRBV24-1; j_gene: TRBJ1-1; abundance: NA; CDR3nt: TGTGCCACCAGTGACCCCGGGACAGGACACGCTGAAGCTTTCTTT; CDR3aa: CATSDPGTGHAEAFF
d_gene: NA; v_gene: TRBV3-1/TRBV3-2; j_gene: TRBJ2-5; abundance: NA; CDR3nt: TGTGCCAGCAGCCAAGGAAAGGGAGAAGAGACCCAGTACTTC; CDR3aa: CASSQGKGEETQYF
d_gene: NA; v_gene: TRBV7-9; j_gene: TRBJ1-3; abundance: NA; CDR3nt: TGTGCCAGCAGCTCCGGAAAGGGGGGAAACACCATATATTTT; CDR3aa: CASSSGKGGNTIYF
d_gene: NA; v_gene: TRBV27; j_gene: TRBJ1-5; abundance: NA; CDR3nt: TGTGCCAGCAGTTTAAGGCAGAATCAGCCCCAGCATTTT; CDR3aa: CASSLRQNQPQHF
d_gene: NA; v_gene: TRBV28; j_gene: TRBJ1-6; abundance: NA; CDR3nt: TGTGCCAGCAGTTTCCTCGGGGCGGGGAGCTCCTATAATTCACCCCTCCACTTT; CDR3aa: CASSFLGAGSSYNSPLHF
d_gene: NA; v_gene: TRBV10-3; j_gene: TRBJ1-5; abundance: once; CDR3nt: TGTGCCATCGGGGGAGGGGAGGGCGAGGCCCAGCATTTT; CDR3aa: CAIGGGEGEAQHF
d_gene: NA; v_gene: TRBV6-5; j_gene: TRBJ1-2; abundance: once; CDR3nt: TGTGCCAGCAGCGGATCTCAGGGTCCCTATGGCTACACCTTC; CDR3aa: CASSGSQGPYGYTF